This T cell receptor beta chain was captured by sequencing in a study of control samples from healthy donors and cancer patients. Data came from immunoSEQ multiplex PCR; TCRdb stores just in-frame clones and leaves some out. The sample contains 150,000 to 200,000 clones, just over 90% of which appear only once. V shed 4 bases and J shed 7 bases, with 17 bases lying between them. This CDR3 has 14 residues. From germline, CDR1 is PRHDT and CDR2 FYEKMQ (reference sequence). The sequence was collected from a man under 40 in good health. The V call is TRBV13, the J call TRBJ2-7; D might be TRBD2 (6 bases). The material sequenced was blood. The CDR3 region has the DNA TGTGCCAGCAGCTCTCCGGGACTCCCGGGAGAGCAGTACTTC. This sequence encodes CASSSPGLPGEQYF. The variable domain in full, completed from reference TRBV13 and TRBJ2-7, reads AAGVIQSPRHLIKEKRETATLKCYPIPRHDTVYWYQQGPGQDPQFLISFYEKMQSDKGSIPDRFSAQQFSDYHSELNMSSLELGDSALYFCASSSPGLPGEQYFGPGTRLTVT.